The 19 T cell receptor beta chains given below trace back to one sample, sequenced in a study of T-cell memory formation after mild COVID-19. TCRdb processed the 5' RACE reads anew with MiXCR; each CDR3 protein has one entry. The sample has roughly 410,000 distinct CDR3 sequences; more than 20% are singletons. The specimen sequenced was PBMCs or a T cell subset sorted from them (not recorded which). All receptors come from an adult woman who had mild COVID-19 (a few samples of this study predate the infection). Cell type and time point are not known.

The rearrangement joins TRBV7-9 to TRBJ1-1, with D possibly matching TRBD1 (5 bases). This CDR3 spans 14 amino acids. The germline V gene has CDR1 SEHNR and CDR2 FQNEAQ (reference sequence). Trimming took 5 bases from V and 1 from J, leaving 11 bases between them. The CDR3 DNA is TGTGCCAGCAGCGAGGGGAACGGGAACACTGAAGCTTTCTTT. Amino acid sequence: CASSEGNGNTEAFF.

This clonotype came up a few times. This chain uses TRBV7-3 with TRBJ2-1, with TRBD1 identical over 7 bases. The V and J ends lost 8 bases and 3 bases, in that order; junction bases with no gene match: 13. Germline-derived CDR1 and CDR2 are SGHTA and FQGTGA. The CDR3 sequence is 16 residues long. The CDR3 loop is CASAPTGTEFYNEQFF. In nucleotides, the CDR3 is TGTGCCAGCGCACCCACCGGGACAGAATTCTACAATGAGCAGTTCTTC. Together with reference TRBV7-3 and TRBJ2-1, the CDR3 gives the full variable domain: GAGVSQTPSNKVTEKGKYVELRCDPISGHTALYWYRQSLGQGPEFLIYFQGTGAADDSGLPNDRFFAVRPEGSVSTLKIQRTERGDSAVYLCASAPTGTEFYNEQFFGPGTRLTVL.

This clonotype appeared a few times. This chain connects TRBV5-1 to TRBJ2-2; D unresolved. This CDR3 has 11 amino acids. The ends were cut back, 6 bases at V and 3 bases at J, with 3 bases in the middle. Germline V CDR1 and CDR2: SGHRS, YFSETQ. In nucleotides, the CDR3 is TGCGCCAGCATGGACACCGGGGAGCTGTTTTTT. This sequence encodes CASMDTGELFF. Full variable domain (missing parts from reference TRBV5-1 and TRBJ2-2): KAGVTQTPRYLIKTRGQQVTLSCSPISGHRSVSWYQQTPGQGLQFLFEYFSETQRNKGNFPGRFSGRQFSNSRSEMNVSTLELGDSALYLCASMDTGELFFGEGSRLTVL.

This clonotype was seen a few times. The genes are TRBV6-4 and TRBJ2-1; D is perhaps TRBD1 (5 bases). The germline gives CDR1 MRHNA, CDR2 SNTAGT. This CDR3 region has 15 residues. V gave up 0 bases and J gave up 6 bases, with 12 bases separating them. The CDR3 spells CASSDSADSINEQFF. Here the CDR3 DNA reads TGTGCCAGCAGTGACTCGGCCGACAGTATCAATGAGCAGTTCTTC.

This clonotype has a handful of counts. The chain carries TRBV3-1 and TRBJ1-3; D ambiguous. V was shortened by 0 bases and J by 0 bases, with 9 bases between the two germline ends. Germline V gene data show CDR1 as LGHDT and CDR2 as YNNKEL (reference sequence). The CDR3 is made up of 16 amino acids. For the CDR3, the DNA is TGTGCCAGCAGCCAAGAGGTGGGGTACTCTGGAAACACCATATATTTT. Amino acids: CASSQEVGYSGNTIYF.

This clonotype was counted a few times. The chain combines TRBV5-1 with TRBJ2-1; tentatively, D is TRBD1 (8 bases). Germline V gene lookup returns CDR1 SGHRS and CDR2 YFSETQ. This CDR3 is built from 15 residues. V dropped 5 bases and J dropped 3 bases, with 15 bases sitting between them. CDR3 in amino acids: CASSSTGEGYNEQFF. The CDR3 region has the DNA TGCGCCAGCAGTTCGACAGGGGAGGGCTACAATGAGCAGTTCTTC.

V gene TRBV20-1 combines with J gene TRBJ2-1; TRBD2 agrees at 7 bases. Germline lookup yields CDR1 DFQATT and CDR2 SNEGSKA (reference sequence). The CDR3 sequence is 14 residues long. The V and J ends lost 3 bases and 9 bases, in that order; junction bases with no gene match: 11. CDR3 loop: CSASVSGAYGEQFF. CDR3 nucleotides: TGCAGTGCTAGTGTAAGCGGGGCTTACGGTGAGCAGTTCTTC.

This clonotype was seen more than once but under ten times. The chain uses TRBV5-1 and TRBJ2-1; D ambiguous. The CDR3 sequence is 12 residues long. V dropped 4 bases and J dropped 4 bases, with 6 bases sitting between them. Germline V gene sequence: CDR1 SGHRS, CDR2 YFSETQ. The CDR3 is CASSQAYNEQFF. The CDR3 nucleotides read TGCGCCAGCAGCCAGGCTTACAATGAGCAGTTCTTC.

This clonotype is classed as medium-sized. Here the CDR3 reads CASGTVYEQYF. The CDR3, as DNA: TGTGCCTCCGGGACGGTTTACGAGCAGTACTTC. V gene TRBV7-9 combines with J gene TRBJ2-7; D is possibly TRBD1 or TRBD2 (5 bases each). The germline V gene encodes CDR1 SEHNR and CDR2 FQNEAQ (reference sequence). The V gene lost 11 bases and the J gene lost 4 bases, with 12 bases spanning the gap. CDR3 size: 11 residues.

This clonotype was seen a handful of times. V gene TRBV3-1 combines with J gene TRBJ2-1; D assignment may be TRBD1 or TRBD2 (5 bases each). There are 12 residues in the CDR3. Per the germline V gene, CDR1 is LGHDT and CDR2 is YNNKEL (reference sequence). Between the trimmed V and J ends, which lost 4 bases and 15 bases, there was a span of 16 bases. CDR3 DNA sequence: TGTGCCAGCAGCCGCGGAGAGGGGAGTCTGTTCTTC. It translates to CASSRGEGSLFF.

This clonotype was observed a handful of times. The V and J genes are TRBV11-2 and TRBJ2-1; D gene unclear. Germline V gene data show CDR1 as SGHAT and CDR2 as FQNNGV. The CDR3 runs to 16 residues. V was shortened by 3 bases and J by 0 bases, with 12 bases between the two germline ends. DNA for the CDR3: TGTGCCAGCAGCTTGTATTCATTGAGCTCCTACAATGAGCAGTTCTTC. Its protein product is CASSLYSLSSYNEQFF. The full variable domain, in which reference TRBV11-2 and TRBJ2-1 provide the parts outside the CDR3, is EAGVAQSPRYKIIEKRQSVAFWCNPISGHATLYWYQQILGQGPKLLIQFQNNGVVDDSQLPKDRFSAERLKGVDSTLKIQPAKLEDSAVYLCASSLYSLSSYNEQFFGPGTRLTVL.

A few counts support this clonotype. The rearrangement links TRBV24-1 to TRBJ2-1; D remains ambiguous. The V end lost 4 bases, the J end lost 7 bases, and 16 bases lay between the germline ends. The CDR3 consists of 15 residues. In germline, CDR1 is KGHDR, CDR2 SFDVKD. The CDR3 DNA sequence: TGTGCCACCAGTGACCCCGGGTTAAAGAGGAATGAGCAGTTCTTC. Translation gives CATSDPGLKRNEQFF.

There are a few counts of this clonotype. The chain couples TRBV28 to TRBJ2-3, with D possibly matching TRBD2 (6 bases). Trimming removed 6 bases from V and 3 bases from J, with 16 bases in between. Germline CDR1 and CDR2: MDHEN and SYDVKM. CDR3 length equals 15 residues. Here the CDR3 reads CASSSSGGNTDTQYF. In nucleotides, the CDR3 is TGTGCCAGCAGCTCTTCTGGCGGGAATACAGATACGCAGTATTTT.

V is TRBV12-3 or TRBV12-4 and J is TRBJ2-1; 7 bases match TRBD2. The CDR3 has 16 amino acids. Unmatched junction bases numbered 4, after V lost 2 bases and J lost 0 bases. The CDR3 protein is CASSLRLAVSYNEQFF. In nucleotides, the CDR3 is TGTGCCAGCAGTTTAAGGCTAGCGGTCTCCTACAATGAGCAGTTCTTC.

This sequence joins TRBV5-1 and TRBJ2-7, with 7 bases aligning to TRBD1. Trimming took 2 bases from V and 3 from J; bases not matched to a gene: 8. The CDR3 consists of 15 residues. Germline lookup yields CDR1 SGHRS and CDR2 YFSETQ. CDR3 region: CASSLPAGTDYEQYF. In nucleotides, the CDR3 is TGCGCCAGCAGCTTACCCGCCGGGACAGACTACGAGCAGTACTTC.

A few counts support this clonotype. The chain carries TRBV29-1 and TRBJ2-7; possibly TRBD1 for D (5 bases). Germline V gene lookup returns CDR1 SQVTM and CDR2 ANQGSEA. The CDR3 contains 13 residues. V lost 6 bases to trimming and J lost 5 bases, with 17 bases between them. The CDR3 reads CSVVTSGHHEQYF. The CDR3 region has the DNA TGCAGCGTAGTCACGAGTGGACATCACGAGCAGTACTTC.

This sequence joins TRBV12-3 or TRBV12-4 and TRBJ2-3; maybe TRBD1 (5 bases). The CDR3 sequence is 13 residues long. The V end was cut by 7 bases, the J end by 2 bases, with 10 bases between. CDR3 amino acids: CASMGRFTDTQYF. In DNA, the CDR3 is TGTGCCAGCATGGGGCGGTTCACAGATACGCAGTATTTT.

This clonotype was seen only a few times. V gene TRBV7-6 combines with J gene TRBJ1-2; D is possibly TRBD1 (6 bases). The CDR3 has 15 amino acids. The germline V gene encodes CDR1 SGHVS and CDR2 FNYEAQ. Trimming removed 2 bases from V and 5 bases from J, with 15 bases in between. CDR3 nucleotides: TGTGCCAGCAGCTTATACAGGGACGGGAAGTATGGCTACACCTTC. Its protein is CASSLYRDGKYGYTF.

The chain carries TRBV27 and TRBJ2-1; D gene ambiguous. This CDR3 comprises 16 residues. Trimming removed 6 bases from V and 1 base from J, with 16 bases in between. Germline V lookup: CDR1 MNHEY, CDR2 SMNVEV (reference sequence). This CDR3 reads CASSSILYGSYNEQFF. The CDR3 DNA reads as TGTGCCAGCAGCTCCATCCTGTATGGGTCCTACAATGAGCAGTTCTTC.